This TCR beta chain emerged from a study of OX40 agonist ivuxolimab in advanced cancers. Sequencing was performed with immunoSEQ multiplex PCR; in TCRdb, only in-frame clones are kept and a portion is missing. Here the sample spans some 44,000 clones, 65% to 85% being singletons. The ends were cut back, 7 bases at V and 0 bases at J, with 15 bases in the middle. The CDR3 runs to 15 residues. From germline, CDR1 is MNHNS and CDR2 SASEGT. This chain uses TRBV6-1 with TRBJ1-1; the D is unclear. This clonotype was sampled from an adult with an advanced solid tumor such as melanoma, head and neck, liver or kidney cancer. Source: CD4+ or CD8+ T cells sorted from blood, taken in a trial of the OX40 agonist ivuxolimab. The CDR3: CASTKGWAMNTEAFF. CDR3 sequence (DNA): TGTGCCAGCACTAAAGGGTGGGCAATGAACACTGAAGCTTTCTTT.